Here is one T cell receptor (beta chain) with its context. CDR1 is LNHDA, CDR2 SQIVND, per germline (reference sequence). V was shortened by 3 bases and J by 1 base, with 19 bases between the two germline ends. This CDR3 region has 18 residues. This sample is part of a study of blood T cell repertoires in COVID-19. As for the study in general: The origin of the acute and convalescent COVID-19 samples was the United States, Italy and Spain.

Original analysis: How many nucleated cells were present was estimated from reference gene primer amplification. The table came from immunoSEQ multiplex PCR; TCRdb's copy has only in-frame clones and leaves some out. That table is the source of V, J and clone size, and D and trimming were worked out from the DNA. The sample has approximately 250,000 clones; roughly 84% are singletons. The V and J genes are TRBV19 and TRBJ1-3; D unclear. Sequenced material: peripheral blood. This clonotype originated in a man in his 60s with acute or convalescent COVID-19. The chain's CDR3 is CASSMNPGGSTSGNTIYF. As DNA, the CDR3 is TGTGCCAGTAGTATGAACCCAGGAGGATCCACTTCTGGAAACACCATATATTTT.